These T cell receptor beta chains were read from a single sample in a study of post-analysis software for immune sequencing data. TCRdb analysed the PCR reads with MiXCR anew, one entry per CDR3 protein. This table holds some 160,000 distinct CDR3 sequences, under 40% found once. The material sequenced was blood, taken after autologous hematopoietic stem cell transplantation. These receptors originate from a girl aged 10-17 years with multiple sclerosis. Both conserved end residues are part of each CDR3. A D gene is named only where the DNA matches it firmly. Clone size appears in some rows only: once, few, many, or a class for an expanded clone.

D gene: TRBD2; J gene: TRBJ2-1; V gene: TRBV7-3; clone size: NA; CDR3 protein: CASSDTGTSGYNEQFF; CDR3 DNA: TGTGCCAGCAGCGACACCGGGACTAGCGGTTACAATGAGCAGTTCTTC
D gene: NA; J gene: TRBJ2-4; V gene: TRBV18; clone size: NA; CDR3 protein: CASSPTGEGQYF; CDR3 DNA: TGTGCCAGCTCACCGACAGGCGAGGGGCAGTACTTC
D gene: NA; J gene: TRBJ2-5; V gene: TRBV14; clone size: NA; CDR3 protein: CASSQDRDHRQETQYF; CDR3 DNA: TGTGCCAGCAGCCAAGATAGGGACCATCGCCAAGAGACCCAGTACTTC
D gene: TRBD2; J gene: TRBJ2-5; V gene: TRBV20-1; clone size: many; CDR3 protein: CSARPLAGLQETQYF; CDR3 DNA: TGCAGTGCTAGACCTCTAGCGGGACTGCAGGAGACCCAGTACTTC
D gene: TRBD2; J gene: TRBJ2-1; V gene: TRBV2; clone size: few; CDR3 protein: CASRRGLAGGLNEQFF; CDR3 DNA: TGTGCCAGCAGGAGGGGTCTAGCGGGAGGGCTCAATGAGCAGTTCTTC
D gene: NA; J gene: TRBJ2-5; V gene: TRBV6-6; clone size: NA; CDR3 protein: CATQETAEETQYF; CDR3 DNA: TGTGCCACCCAAGAAACAGCGGAAGAGACCCAGTACTTC
D gene: NA; J gene: TRBJ1-2; V gene: TRBV20-1; clone size: NA; CDR3 protein: CSAPVYSNYGYTF; CDR3 DNA: TGCAGTGCTCCTGTGTATTCTAACTATGGCTACACCTTC
D gene: NA; J gene: TRBJ1-6; V gene: TRBV12-3/TRBV12-4; clone size: few; CDR3 protein: CASRQGNNSPLHF; CDR3 DNA: TGTGCCAGCAGACAGGGAAACAATTCACCCCTCCACTTT
D gene: NA; J gene: TRBJ2-7; V gene: TRBV5-1; clone size: NA; CDR3 protein: CASSLVPSNTYEQYF; CDR3 DNA: TGCGCCAGCAGCTTGGTCCCTTCTAATACCTACGAGCAGTACTTC
D gene: NA; J gene: TRBJ2-3; V gene: TRBV7-3; clone size: few; CDR3 protein: CASSLPCSSTDTQYF; CDR3 DNA: TGTGCCAGCAGCTTACCGTGCTCTAGCACAGATACGCAGTATTTT
D gene: NA; J gene: TRBJ2-5; V gene: TRBV3-1; clone size: many; CDR3 protein: CASSQGGETQYF; CDR3 DNA: TGTGCCAGCAGCCAAGGGGGGGAGACCCAGTACTTC
D gene: TRBD2; J gene: TRBJ2-7; V gene: TRBV6-5; clone size: once; CDR3 protein: CASSYASGSSYEQYF; CDR3 DNA: TGTGCCAGCAGTTACGCTAGCGGGAGCTCCTACGAGCAGTACTTC
D gene: NA; J gene: TRBJ1-2; V gene: TRBV5-6; clone size: few; CDR3 protein: CASSLLDNYGYTF; CDR3 DNA: TGTGCCAGCAGCTTGTTGGATAACTATGGCTACACCTTC
D gene: TRBD1; J gene: TRBJ2-1; V gene: TRBV20-1; clone size: NA; CDR3 protein: CSARGQVDYNEQFF; CDR3 DNA: TGCAGTGCTAGGGGACAGGTTGATTACAATGAGCAGTTCTTC
D gene: NA; J gene: TRBJ2-7; V gene: TRBV5-1; clone size: NA; CDR3 protein: CASSSDGQTYEQYF; CDR3 DNA: TGCGCCAGCAGCTCGGACGGACAAACCTACGAGCAGTACTTC
D gene: TRBD1; J gene: TRBJ1-4; V gene: TRBV7-6; clone size: NA; CDR3 protein: CASSTKDRGTTEKLFF; CDR3 DNA: TGTGCCAGCAGCACAAAGGACAGGGGGACGACTGAAAAACTGTTTTTT
D gene: TRBD1; J gene: TRBJ2-1; V gene: TRBV27; clone size: few; CDR3 protein: CASGGGFWTGANNEQFF; CDR3 DNA: TGTGCCAGCGGTGGAGGTTTTTGGACAGGGGCAAATAATGAGCAGTTCTTC
D gene: NA; J gene: TRBJ2-5; V gene: TRBV20-1; clone size: once; CDR3 protein: CSAKGGLGGETQYF; CDR3 DNA: TGCAGTGCTAAAGGGGGGCTTGGGGGGGAGACCCAGTACTTC
D gene: TRBD1; J gene: TRBJ2-1; V gene: TRBV7-9; clone size: few; CDR3 protein: CASSRGQENNEQFF; CDR3 DNA: TGTGCCAGCAGCCGGGGACAGGAGAACAATGAGCAGTTCTTC
D gene: NA; J gene: TRBJ1-5; V gene: TRBV7-8; clone size: few; CDR3 protein: CASSVEGGGQPQHF; CDR3 DNA: TGTGCCAGCAGCGTAGAAGGTGGCGGTCAGCCCCAGCATTTT
D gene: NA; J gene: TRBJ1-4; V gene: TRBV7-2; clone size: few; CDR3 protein: CASSLFWKGKPGREKLFF; CDR3 DNA: TGTGCCAGCAGCTTATTCTGGAAGGGGAAACCGGGGAGAGAAAAACTGTTTTTT
D gene: NA; J gene: TRBJ2-2; V gene: TRBV20-1; clone size: NA; CDR3 protein: CSASFQMAGELFF; CDR3 DNA: TGCAGTGCTAGCTTCCAGATGGCCGGGGAGCTGTTTTTT
D gene: TRBD2; J gene: TRBJ2-1; V gene: TRBV20-1; clone size: NA; CDR3 protein: CSAWEIAGGSCNEQFF; CDR3 DNA: TGCAGTGCTTGGGAGATAGCGGGAGGGTCCTGCAATGAGCAGTTCTTC
D gene: TRBD2; J gene: TRBJ2-4; V gene: TRBV6-2/TRBV6-3; clone size: few; CDR3 protein: CASSYGGGLAVAKNIQYF; CDR3 DNA: TGTGCCAGCAGTTATGGAGGGGGACTAGCGGTAGCCAAAAACATTCAGTACTTC
D gene: NA; J gene: TRBJ1-5; V gene: TRBV6-1; clone size: few; CDR3 protein: CASSESRRGNNQPQHF; CDR3 DNA: TGTGCCAGCAGTGAAAGCCGTAGGGGGAACAATCAGCCCCAGCATTTT
D gene: NA; J gene: TRBJ2-1; V gene: TRBV6-1; clone size: once; CDR3 protein: CASRGSRGSYNEQFF; CDR3 DNA: TGTGCCAGCAGGGGGTCTAGAGGCTCCTACAATGAGCAGTTCTTC
D gene: NA; J gene: TRBJ1-4; V gene: TRBV25-1; clone size: NA; CDR3 protein: CASSDPSSDEKLFF; CDR3 DNA: TGTGCCAGCAGTGACCCCTCGTCCGATGAAAAACTGTTTTTT
D gene: NA; J gene: TRBJ2-7; V gene: TRBV7-6; clone size: NA; CDR3 protein: CASSSREDRSYEQYF; CDR3 DNA: TGTGCCAGCAGCTCCCGGGAGGACAGGTCCTACGAGCAGTACTTC
D gene: TRBD1; J gene: TRBJ2-1; V gene: TRBV4-3; clone size: NA; CDR3 protein: CASSQRGTGLLNEQFF; CDR3 DNA: TGCGCCAGCAGCCAACGCGGGACAGGGCTTCTCAATGAGCAGTTCTTC
D gene: NA; J gene: TRBJ2-7; V gene: TRBV10-3; clone size: many; CDR3 protein: CAISVLGGYEQYF; CDR3 DNA: TGTGCCATCAGTGTTCTGGGGGGCTACGAGCAGTACTTC
D gene: TRBD2; J gene: TRBJ2-3; V gene: TRBV20-1; clone size: few; CDR3 protein: CSATPGLAGSDTQYF; CDR3 DNA: TGCAGTGCTACCCCGGGACTAGCGGGAAGTGATACGCAGTATTTT
D gene: NA; J gene: TRBJ2-5; V gene: TRBV3-1; clone size: few; CDR3 protein: CASSDGTPQETQYF; CDR3 DNA: TGTGCCAGCAGCGACGGGACACCTCAAGAGACCCAGTACTTC
D gene: NA; J gene: TRBJ2-1; V gene: TRBV11-3; clone size: NA; CDR3 protein: CASSLELGRNEQFF; CDR3 DNA: TGTGCCAGCAGCTTAGAGTTGGGCAGGAATGAGCAGTTCTTC
D gene: TRBD2; J gene: TRBJ2-1; V gene: TRBV6-1; clone size: many; CDR3 protein: CASSATSRSSYNEQFF; CDR3 DNA: TGTGCCAGCAGTGCGACTAGCAGGAGCTCCTACAATGAGCAGTTCTTC
D gene: NA; J gene: TRBJ2-6; V gene: TRBV5-1; clone size: many; CDR3 protein: CASSLAGQISGANVLTF; CDR3 DNA: TGCGCCAGCAGCTTGGCTGGACAGATCTCTGGGGCCAACGTCCTGACTTTC
D gene: NA; J gene: TRBJ2-7; V gene: TRBV28; clone size: NA; CDR3 protein: CASSPASLDEQYF; CDR3 DNA: TGTGCCAGCAGTCCGGCTAGCTTGGACGAGCAGTACTTC
D gene: NA; J gene: TRBJ1-1; V gene: TRBV29-1; clone size: NA; CDR3 protein: CSVGLNTEAFF; CDR3 DNA: TGCAGCGTTGGCCTGAACACTGAAGCTTTCTTT
D gene: TRBD1; J gene: TRBJ2-1; V gene: TRBV7-3; clone size: NA; CDR3 protein: CASSLIPVGTGSNEQFF; CDR3 DNA: TGTGCCAGCAGCTTAATCCCCGTCGGGACAGGGAGCAATGAGCAGTTCTTC
D gene: TRBD1; J gene: TRBJ1-4; V gene: TRBV12-3/TRBV12-4; clone size: few; CDR3 protein: CASSPDTNQQGERGEKLFF; CDR3 DNA: TGTGCCAGCAGTCCCGATACAAACCAACAGGGGGAGCGTGGAGAAAAACTGTTTTTT
D gene: NA; J gene: TRBJ1-5; V gene: TRBV27; clone size: few; CDR3 protein: CASSPTGDPWNQPQHF; CDR3 DNA: TGTGCCAGCAGCCCGACAGGCGACCCATGGAATCAGCCCCAGCATTTT
D gene: NA; J gene: TRBJ2-1; V gene: TRBV20-1; clone size: once; CDR3 protein: CSAQTDNNEQFF; CDR3 DNA: TGCAGCGCACAGACTGATAACAATGAGCAGTTCTTC
D gene: NA; J gene: TRBJ2-3; V gene: TRBV10-3; clone size: few; CDR3 protein: CAICREPASTDTQYF; CDR3 DNA: TGTGCCATCTGCCGGGAACCGGCTAGCACAGATACGCAGTATTTT
D gene: NA; J gene: TRBJ2-7; V gene: TRBV10-3; clone size: few; CDR3 protein: CAIHPGLSTPSYEQYF; CDR3 DNA: TGTGCCATCCATCCGGGTCTTTCGACCCCCTCCTACGAGCAGTACTTC
D gene: TRBD2; J gene: TRBJ2-1; V gene: TRBV6-5; clone size: few; CDR3 protein: CASSYSVAGNNEQFF; CDR3 DNA: TGTGCCAGCAGTTACTCGGTAGCGGGTAACAATGAGCAGTTCTTC
D gene: NA; J gene: TRBJ2-1; V gene: TRBV29-1; clone size: NA; CDR3 protein: CSVVGQGGPFF; CDR3 DNA: TGCAGCGTTGTTGGGCAGGGGGGTCCGTTCTTC
D gene: NA; J gene: TRBJ1-1; V gene: TRBV15; clone size: NA; CDR3 protein: CATSRGPGNTEAFF; CDR3 DNA: TGTGCCACCAGCAGAGGACCCGGAAACACTGAAGCTTTCTTT